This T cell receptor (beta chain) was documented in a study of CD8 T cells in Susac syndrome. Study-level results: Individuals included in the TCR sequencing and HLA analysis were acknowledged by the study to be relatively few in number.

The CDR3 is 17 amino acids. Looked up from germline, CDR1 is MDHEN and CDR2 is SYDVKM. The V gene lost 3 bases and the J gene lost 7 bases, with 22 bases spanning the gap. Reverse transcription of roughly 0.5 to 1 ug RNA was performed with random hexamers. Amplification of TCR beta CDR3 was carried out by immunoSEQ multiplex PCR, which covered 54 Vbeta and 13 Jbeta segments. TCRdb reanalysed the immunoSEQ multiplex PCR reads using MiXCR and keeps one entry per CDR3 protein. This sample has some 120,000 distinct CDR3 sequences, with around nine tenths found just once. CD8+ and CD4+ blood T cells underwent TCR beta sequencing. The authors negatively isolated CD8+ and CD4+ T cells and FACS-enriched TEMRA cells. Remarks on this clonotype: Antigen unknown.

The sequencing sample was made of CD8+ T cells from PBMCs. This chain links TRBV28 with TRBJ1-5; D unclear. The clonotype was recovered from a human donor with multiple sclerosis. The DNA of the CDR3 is TGTGCCAGCAGTTTCTATGCCCCCCGGAGAGGTTTGCAGCCCCAGCATTTT. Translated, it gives CASSFYAPRRGLQPQHF. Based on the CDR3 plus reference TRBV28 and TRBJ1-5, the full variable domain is DVKVTQSSRYLVKRTGEKVFLECVQDMDHENMFWYRQDPGLGLRLIYFSYDVKMKEKGDIPEGYSVSREKKERFSLILESASTNQTSMYLCASSFYAPRRGLQPQHFGDGTRLSIL.